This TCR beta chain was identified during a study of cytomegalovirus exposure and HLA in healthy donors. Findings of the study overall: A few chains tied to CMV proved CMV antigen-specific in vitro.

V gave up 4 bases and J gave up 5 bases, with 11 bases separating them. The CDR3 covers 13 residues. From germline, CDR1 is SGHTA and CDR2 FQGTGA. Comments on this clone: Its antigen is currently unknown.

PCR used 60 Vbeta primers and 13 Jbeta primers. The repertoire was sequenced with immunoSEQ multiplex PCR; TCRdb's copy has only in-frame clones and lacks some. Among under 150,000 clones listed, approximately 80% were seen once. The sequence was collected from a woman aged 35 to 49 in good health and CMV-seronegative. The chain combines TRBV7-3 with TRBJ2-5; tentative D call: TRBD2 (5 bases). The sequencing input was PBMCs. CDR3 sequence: CASSSLVSETQYF. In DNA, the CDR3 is TGTGCCAGCAGCTCACTAGTGAGCGAGACCCAGTACTTC.